The clone carrying this T cell receptor (beta chain) appeared once. As yet, its antigen is unknown. RNA was isolated and reverse transcribed to cDNA, the sequencing template. Repertoires were generated with immunoSEQ multiplex PCR, while TCRdb's copy carries only in-frame clones and drops some. The sample records about 220,000 clones, about three fifths being singletons. Noted treatment: oral pan-JAK inhibitor, 5-10 mg twice daily. Individuals with alopecia areata gave both lesional scalp punch biopsies and peripheral blood for collection. This sample is drawn from a study of CD8+ T cells in alopecia areata. Overall study results and limits: With tofacitinib ongoing, many expanded lesional clones persisted in both scalp and blood. With one nonresponder, baseline CD8+ expansion's link to response remains uncertain.

Germline-derived CDR1 and CDR2 are SGHNT and YENEEA. Trimming took 5 bases from V and 6 from J, leaving 10 bases between them. CDR3 length equals 12 residues. The chain has TRBV11-3 and TRBJ2-5; D possibly corresponds to TRBD2 (5 bases). Sequenced material: CD4+ T cells sorted from blood, taken at week 4, from a patient treated with tofacitinib. The sequence was obtained from a human donor with alopecia areata. In DNA form, the CDR3 reads TGTGCCAGCAGCGGTGGGAGCAAGACCCAGTACTTC. It codes for CASSGGSKTQYF.